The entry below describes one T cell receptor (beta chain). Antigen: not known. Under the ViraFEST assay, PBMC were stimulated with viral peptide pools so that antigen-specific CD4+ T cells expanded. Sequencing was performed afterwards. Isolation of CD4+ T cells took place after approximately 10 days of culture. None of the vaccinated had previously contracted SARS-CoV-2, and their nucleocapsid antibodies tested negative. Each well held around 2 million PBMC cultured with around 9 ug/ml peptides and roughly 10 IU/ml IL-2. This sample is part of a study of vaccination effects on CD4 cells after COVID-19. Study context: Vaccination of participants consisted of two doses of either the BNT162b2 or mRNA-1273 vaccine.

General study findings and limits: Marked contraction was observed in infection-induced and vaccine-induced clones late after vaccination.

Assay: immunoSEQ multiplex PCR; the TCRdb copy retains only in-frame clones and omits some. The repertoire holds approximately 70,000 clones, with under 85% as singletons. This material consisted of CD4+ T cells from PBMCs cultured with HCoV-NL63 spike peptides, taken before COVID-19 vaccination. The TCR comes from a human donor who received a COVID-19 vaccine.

The CDR3: CSVLENTEAFF. In DNA form, the CDR3 reads TGCAGCGTCTTGGAGAACACTGAAGCTTTCTTT. This rearrangement joins TRBV29-1 to TRBJ1-1, with D hard to call. In germline, CDR1 is SQVTM, CDR2 ANQGSEA. The CDR3 is made up of 11 amino acids. Trimming took 6 bases from V and 1 from J, leaving 6 bases between them.